The T cell receptor beta chain described here comes from a study of cytomegalovirus exposure and HLA in healthy donors. Findings and caveats of the study: Earlier results showed most TCR beta V segments being productive about 90% or about 30% of the time. Of the V segments, some could not be distinguished, including TRBV6-2 and TRBV6-3, and were excluded.

This clone was found once. The antigen remains unidentified. PCR involved 60 Vbeta and 13 Jbeta primers. Libraries were prepared by immunoSEQ multiplex PCR; TCRdb keeps only in-frame clonotypes and omits some of them. The sample has approximately 210,000 clones; about 80% are singletons. This CDR3 is built from 17 residues. Trimming removed 5 bases at V and 0 bases at J, with 17 bases between. Per the germline V gene, CDR1 is SGHRS and CDR2 is YFSETQ. V and J are TRBV5-1 and TRBJ1-4, with D possibly TRBD1 on 5 matching bases. Sequences were obtained from PBMCs. The origin of this receptor is a woman between 50 and 59 years old in good health and CMV-seropositive. The CDR3 DNA sequence: TGCGCCAGCAGGGTAGGCAGGGACTACGCAACTAATGAAAAACTGTTTTTT. This codes for CASRVGRDYATNEKLFF.